This is a list of T cell receptor beta chains from one sample in a study of control samples from healthy donors and cancer patients. Assay used: immunoSEQ multiplex PCR; TCRdb lists only in-frame clones, some missing. This repertoire shows about 48,000 clones, over 85% found once; its top ten account for around 24%. Specimen: PBMCs. These receptor sequences come from a woman aged 45-65 years with head and neck cancer. The conserved cysteine and the conserved F or W are not part of the CDR3 here.

J: TRBJ1-1; V: TRBV30; CDR3: AWMDDRGITEAF
J: TRBJ1-6; V: TRBV3-1/TRBV3-2; CDR3: ASSGHRENSPLH
J: TRBJ1-2; V: TRBV30; CDR3: AWTPDSNYGYT
J: TRBJ1-1; V: TRBV21-1; CDR3: ASSRLTGVTEAF
J: TRBJ2-2; V: TRBV6-1; CDR3: ASSERGARTGELF
J: TRBJ2-2; V: TRBV29-1; CDR3: SVQTNTGELF
J: TRBJ2-1; V: TRBV5-5; CDR3: ASSQISRSYNEQF
J: TRBJ2-4; V: TRBV19; CDR3: ASSPKKAQGDIQY
J: TRBJ2-1; V: TRBV4-1; CDR3: ASRNPTGNSYNEQF
J: TRBJ2-1; V: TRBV18; CDR3: ASSPGSGNEQF
J: TRBJ1-3; V: TRBV6-4; CDR3: ASSGKGSSGNTIY
J: TRBJ2-4; V: TRBV4-3; CDR3: ASSHGQGAKNIQY
J: TRBJ2-7; V: TRBV4-1; CDR3: ASSQDLGQFRSYEQY
J: TRBJ2-5; V: TRBV19; CDR3: ASSALTSGETQY
J: TRBJ2-1; V: TRBV30; CDR3: AWRTGTSGSNEQF
J: TRBJ1-6; V: TRBV30; CDR3: AWSRDYNSPLH
J: TRBJ1-2; V: TRBV12-3/TRBV12-4; CDR3: ASSLGQGGYT
J: TRBJ2-3; V: TRBV7-2; CDR3: ASSTGLGGIKDTQY
J: TRBJ2-7; V: TRBV5-4; CDR3: ASSAPGGAYEQY
J: TRBJ2-3; V: TRBV11-2; CDR3: ASSLGRTTGLGTDTQY
J: TRBJ2-7; V: TRBV28; CDR3: ASSFSYYEQY
J: TRBJ2-7; V: TRBV4-1; CDR3: ASSQGTSGRIEQY
J: TRBJ1-6; V: TRBV19; CDR3: ASSMGDLLPLH
J: TRBJ1-6; V: TRBV3-1/TRBV3-2; CDR3: ASSQVVYSPLH
J: TRBJ1-2; V: TRBV29-1; CDR3: SVAGQGAEGYT
J: TRBJ1-1; V: TRBV27; CDR3: ASSKNGGTEAF
J: TRBJ1-5; V: TRBV12-3/TRBV12-4; CDR3: ASNDRVNQPQH
J: TRBJ2-2; V: TRBV5-1; CDR3: ASSSGVSGGELF
J: TRBJ2-1; V: TRBV6-2/TRBV6-3; CDR3: ASSLTTSGWDNEQF
J: TRBJ1-1; V: TRBV2; CDR3: ASTSTGAEAF
J: TRBJ2-4; V: TRBV2; CDR3: ASKSSTVLAKNIQY
J: TRBJ1-1; V: TRBV12-3/TRBV12-4; CDR3: ASSFGANTEAF
J: TRBJ2-2; V: TRBV7-9; CDR3: ASSRTGNGGNTGELF
J: TRBJ2-3; V: TRBV28; CDR3: ASSQSQREGQADTQY
J: TRBJ1-2; V: TRBV2; CDR3: ASSQGQGFSYGYT
J: TRBJ2-7; V: TRBV7-2; CDR3: ASSSSGTAYEQY
J: TRBJ2-5; V: TRBV12-3/TRBV12-4; CDR3: ASSLGDTETQY
J: TRBJ1-6; V: TRBV30; CDR3: AWSVGLDRGFTYNSPLH
J: TRBJ2-5; V: TRBV3-1/TRBV3-2; CDR3: ASSQRLAGEETQY
J: TRBJ1-2; V: TRBV29-1; CDR3: SASNRESDGYT
J: TRBJ1-3; V: TRBV27; CDR3: ASRTSGGDTIY
J: TRBJ1-2; V: TRBV6-2/TRBV6-3; CDR3: ASSLRQGYTIHYGYT
J: TRBJ1-2; V: TRBV5-6; CDR3: ASSFVRGSNYGYT
J: TRBJ2-1; V: TRBV7-3; CDR3: ASSRDSLDEQF
J: TRBJ2-7; V: TRBV27; CDR3: ASAPGQGSEQY
J: TRBJ2-7; V: TRBV25-1; CDR3: ASSDFSYEQY
J: TRBJ2-2; V: TRBV30; CDR3: AWSTSVAGELF
J: TRBJ2-1; V: TRBV5-4; CDR3: ASSLAGVDEQF
J: TRBJ1-2; V: TRBV30; CDR3: AWTPDRAAGYGYT
J: TRBJ2-1; V: TRBV11-3; CDR3: ASSLEKGQREF
J: TRBJ1-1; V: TRBV5-1; CDR3: ASSLNRGRNTEAF